Listed here is a single TCR beta chain. Its specificity is not known. In the PCR, 60 Vbeta and 13 Jbeta primers were used. Repertoires were generated with immunoSEQ multiplex PCR, while TCRdb's copy carries only in-frame clones and drops some. The data show some 200,000 clones, with about four fifths seen just once and nearly 0.4% held by the top ten. With 1 base removed from V and 5 bases from J, the gap between germline ends came to 14 bases. CDR3 length: 15 residues. The germline V gene encodes CDR1 LNHDA and CDR2 SQIVND (reference sequence). The data stem from a study of cytomegalovirus exposure and HLA in healthy donors. The wider study: Assignment to the Caucasian-associated ancestry cluster applied to roughly 80% of the approximately 390 genotyped donors.

General study findings and limits: Association with HLA alleles at 0.05 false discovery rate was found for 16,951 TCR beta sequences in a later analysis.

The sequence was collected from a male donor in good health and CMV-seropositive. The specimen sequenced was PBMCs. The V gene is TRBV19, the J gene TRBJ2-5; possible D gene TRBD2, 6 bases. CDR3 bases: TGTGCCAGTAGTATAGCGGGAGAGGCTGTGGAGACCCAGTACTTC. Translating gives CASSIAGEAVETQYF.